In its sample, the clone carrying this T cell receptor beta chain was seen a few times. This sample is drawn from a study of T-cell memory formation after mild COVID-19. TCRdb reprocessed the 5' RACE reads via MiXCR and lists one record per CDR3 protein. The table records approximately 290,000 distinct CDR3 sequences, less than 20% of them present only once. V shed 4 bases and J shed 3 bases, with 14 bases lying between them. This CDR3 has 15 residues. Germline CDR1 SGHRS, CDR2 YFSETQ. The sequence came from a man aged 18 to 30 who had mild COVID-19 (a few samples of this study predate the infection). Cell type and time point are not known. This chain connects TRBV5-1 to TRBJ1-5; tentative D call: TRBD1 (5 bases). The specimen sequenced was PBMCs or a T cell subset sorted from them (not recorded which). CDR3 sequence (DNA): TGCGCCAGCAGCCGGGACGGGGGAACCAATCAGCCCCAGCATTTT. It yields the protein CASSRDGGTNQPQHF.